Reported below is one T cell receptor beta chain. The data were obtained in a study of T cell changes during pregnancy in multiple sclerosis. Profiled with immunoSEQ multiplex PCR; TCRdb holds only in-frame clones, not every one. The sample lists 64,000 or so clones, about 96% occurring once. CDR1 MDHEN and CDR2 SYDVKM come from the germline V gene. J gave up 4 bases and V 6 bases, and 10 bases lay outside the gene matches. The CDR3 loop spans 17 amino acids. V gene TRBV28 combines with J gene TRBJ2-7, with 15 bases matching TRBD2. The sequence came from a female donor with multiple sclerosis, enrolled in a pregnancy study. Sequencing was performed on CD8+ T cells from peripheral blood mononuclear cells, taken after pregnancy. This CDR3 reads CASSPGLAGGPGYEQYF. DNA for the CDR3: TGTGCCAGCAGCCCTGGACTAGCGGGAGGGCCGGGTTACGAGCAGTACTTC.